The sequence of this T cell receptor (beta chain) was determined in a study of early stage breast cancer tumors. The wider study: Of around 15 invasive breast tumors, about twelve were hormone receptor-positive, HER2-negative. Findings and caveats of the study: Comparing each tissue with blood distinguished tumor from normal in about 85% of the 16 patients. Tumors had around 2.4-fold higher T cell density than normal breast.

About 20-55 mg of tumor tissue was diced per sample. A word on this clone: Its antigen remains unidentified.

Some clones are missing from TCRdb's copy, which holds only in-frame ones; the method was immunoSEQ multiplex PCR. The data contain 20,000 to 25,000 clones, 55% to 80% of them singletons. V was cut by 7 bases and J by 0 bases, with 9 bases left in between. Germline values: CDR1 MDHEN, CDR2 SYDVKM. The CDR3 has 14 amino acids. The receptor comes from a person aged 55-75 years with breast cancer. The chain recombines TRBV28 with TRBJ1-4; unclear D gene. The material sequenced was breast tumor tissue. CDR3 bases: TGTGCCAGCATCACCCCAGCAACTAATGAAAAACTGTTTTTT. This translates into CASITPATNEKLFF.